These T cell receptor beta chains were read from a single sample in a study of human T cells and chemical hapten exposure. TCRdb reprocessed the RACE reads via MiXCR and lists one record per CDR3 protein. The sample has some 200,000 distinct CDR3 sequences; just under 30% are singletons. The material was whole blood, obtained in connection with sensitization to the hapten diphenylcyclopropenone (DPC). These TCRs come from a woman in her twenties or thirties with alopecia areata. Some clones in this sample may be carry-over from other donors' samples. CDR3s include the opening cysteine and the closing phenylalanine or tryptophan. Each record gives: D gene, clone size, V gene, J gene, CDR3 DNA, CDR3 protein. A D gene is named only where the DNA matches it firmly. Expanded clones get a size class; other rows say once, few or many, or leave the size out.

TRBD2	NA	TRBV11-2	TRBJ2-2	TGTGCCAGCAGCTTAGATCGGCCTAGCGGGAGAGGTTACGGGGAGCTGTTTTTT	CASSLDRPSGRGYGELFF
TRBD2	NA	TRBV19	TRBJ2-7	TGTGCCAGAAGGAGGCTAGCGGGAGCTTACGAGCAGTACTTC	CARRRLAGAYEQYF
TRBD1	NA	TRBV11-1	TRBJ1-2	TGTGCCAGCAGCCTAGGGACAGGGGGCCATGGCTACACCTTC	CASSLGTGGHGYTF
NA	few	TRBV2	TRBJ2-3	TGTGCCAGCAGTGATCAGACAGATACGCAGTATTTT	CASSDQTDTQYF
NA	few	TRBV29-1	TRBJ2-5	TGCAGCGTTGAAGGAGGAGGAGAGACCCAGTACTTC	CSVEGGGETQYF
TRBD1	few	TRBV12-3/TRBV12-4	TRBJ1-2	TGTGCCAGCAGTTTAACCTCAGGGGGAGGCTACACCTTC	CASSLTSGGGYTF
NA	few	TRBV28	TRBJ1-5	TGTGCCAGCAGTTTACTGGATCAGCCCCAGCATTTT	CASSLLDQPQHF
TRBD1	few	TRBV29-1	TRBJ2-7	TGCAGCGTGCGAGACAGGGGAAGCTCCTACGAGCAGTACTTC	CSVRDRGSSYEQYF
NA	few	TRBV25-1	TRBJ1-6	TGTGCCAGCAGTGAATATAGGGGTTCACCCCTCCACTTT	CASSEYRGSPLHF
NA	NA	TRBV9	TRBJ2-3	TGTGCCAGCAGCGTAAGCCGCGATACGCAGTATTTT	CASSVSRDTQYF
NA	NA	TRBV9	TRBJ1-2	TGTGCCAGCAGCCCCAGTCGAGACCACTATGGCTACACCTTC	CASSPSRDHYGYTF
TRBD1	few	TRBV6-2/TRBV6-3	TRBJ1-4	TGTGCCAGCAGTCGAGACAGGGTTGATGAAAAACTGTTTTTT	CASSRDRVDEKLFF
NA	NA	TRBV5-5	TRBJ2-4	TGTGCCAGCAGCTTAGAACAGGGCAGGAAAAACATTCAGTACTTC	CASSLEQGRKNIQYF
TRBD1	NA	TRBV28	TRBJ2-7	TGTGCCAGTGCCGGGACAGCTTCCTACGAGCAGTACTTC	CASAGTASYEQYF
NA	NA	TRBV28	TRBJ2-1	TGTGCCAGCAGTGCCGGCGGATGGGGATATGAGCAGTTCTTC	CASSAGGWGYEQFF
NA	many	TRBV29-1	TRBJ2-1	TGCAGCGTTGCCTGGGGGACGGACAATGAGCAGTTCTTC	CSVAWGTDNEQFF
NA	NA	TRBV3-1	TRBJ2-2	TGTGCCAGCAGCCCCCCCGCGGCCGGGGAGCTGTTTTTT	CASSPPAAGELFF
NA	NA	TRBV2	TRBJ2-7	TGTGCCAGCAGTGAAGGGATCACCTACGAGCAGTACTTC	CASSEGITYEQYF
NA	NA	TRBV29-1	TRBJ1-5	TGCAGCGTTGAAACTGGAGAGAATCAGCCCCAGCATTTT	CSVETGENQPQHF
NA	NA	TRBV7-5	TRBJ2-7	NA	CISVSEAGQGCEQYF
NA	few	TRBV10-2	TRBJ2-5	TGCGCCAGCAGCCAGACCAAGGAAGGCCCGGGGACCCAGTACTTC	CASSQTKEGPGTQYF
NA	few	TRBV7-9	TRBJ1-1	TGTGCCAGCAGCTTAGTCTACACTGAAGCTTTCTTT	CASSLVYTEAFF
NA	NA	TRBV6-6	TRBJ2-7	TGTGCCAGCAGACCCGGGACCCACGAGCAGTACTTC	CASRPGTHEQYF
NA	few	TRBV7-9	TRBJ1-5	TGTGCCAGCAGCTTACCAGGGAATCAGCCCCAGCATTTT	CASSLPGNQPQHF
NA	NA	TRBV9	TRBJ2-3	TGTGCCAGCAGCGTAGACAAGGTCCAAGGTACGCAGTATTTT	CASSVDKVQGTQYF
NA	NA	TRBV9	TRBJ2-2	TGTGCCAGCAGCCCAAGACCGAGCACCGGGGAGCTGTTTTTT	CASSPRPSTGELFF
TRBD1	NA	TRBV10-3	TRBJ1-6	TGTGCCATCAGTGAGTCGGTAGGGGGCAATAATTCACCCCTCCACTTT	CAISESVGGNNSPLHF
NA	NA	TRBV12-3/TRBV12-4	TRBJ2-7	TGTGCCAGCAGTCGGCTAGGGACATCCGTTCCCTACGAGCAGTACTTC	CASSRLGTSVPYEQYF
TRBD1	NA	TRBV11-1	TRBJ2-6	TGTGCCAGCAGCTTAAATATAGACAGGGGGCGAACTGGGGCCAACGTCCTGACTTTC	CASSLNIDRGRTGANVLTF
NA	NA	TRBV5-1	TRBJ2-7	TGCGCCAGCAGCGCCACGGGACGTCACGCCTACGAGCAGTACTTC	CASSATGRHAYEQYF
NA	NA	TRBV3-1	TRBJ2-7	TGTGCCAGCCCCCCGGGGCATAGGGAGCGCGAGCAGTACTTC	CASPPGHREREQYF